This TCR beta chain is drawn from a study of blood T cell repertoires in COVID-19 (dated by TCRdb to the early 2020s). Regarding the research as a whole: The collaborator samples originated in the United States, Italy and Spain and spanned the acute and convalescent phases of COVID-19. The material from the prospective study consisted of cDNA or gDNA derived from T cells, B-cell-depleted T cells, or PBMCs. The dataset comprised deeply sampled blood TCRbeta repertoires from subjects exposed to, actively infected with, or recovered from COVID-19. A freely available public database, intended as a resource for researchers studying the immune response to SARS-CoV-2, is where the repertoires were released. Samples were obtained from the ongoing ImmuneRACE study (first 160 participants) and from 1,254 subjects provided by 6 global collaborators. Nearly every sample came with metadata listing a de-identified subject ID, COVID-19 status, age in years and sex. Where HLA class I and class II types were available, the types were taken from metadata supplied by the sample provider, not from assay-based typing. Summary of the overall study and its limitations: How much clinical and demographic metadata was included differed by source and by participant, and the metadata was provided uncurated.

TCRbeta CDR3 regions were amplified from genomic DNA using the immunoSEQ Assay, a bias-controlled multiplex PCR. Regarding the original processing steps: The number of nucleated cells in each sample was estimated by amplification of reference gene primers within the assay. To quantify the absolute abundance of each unique TCRbeta CDR3 rearrangement, sequence reads were collapsed and filtered. Productive Simpson clonality was computed per sample as the square root of Simpson's diversity index over productive rearrangements. The table comes from immuneACCESS by way of TCRdb, which keeps in-frame sequences with V and J called. Part of the clones is missing from these tables; in studies checked, under half for an unresolved V gene and the rest for unknown reasons. V and J calls and clone size follow that table, whereas D and trimming were derived from the DNA. The sample table contains 150,000 to 180,000 clones; only one count was recorded for approximately 86% of them. The top ten clonotypes cover 0.55% to 0.75% of the sample.

The germline V gene gives CDR1 as SGHAT and CDR2 as FQNNGV. Here V drops 4 bases and J drops 0 bases, and the junction holds 7 bases not matched to any gene. There are 16 amino acids in the CDR3, from cysteine to phenylalanine inclusive. The CDR3 DNA has 48 bases and is translated from base 1. Remarks on this clone: Its specific antigen is unknown. It has no much larger one-base neighbor in the sample; base qualities were not kept.

At one collaborating source in Seattle, patients were enrolled during active infection and were followed longitudinally through the course of disease. The collaborating institutions used their own protocols to collect whole blood in K2EDTA tubes. Collaborator samples were shipped for TCRbeta analysis as frozen whole blood, isolated PBMCs, or DNA extracted from either sample type. Sequencing was performed on peripheral blood. The chain is made from TRBV11-2 and TRBJ1-2, with 8 bases in between that match TRBD1. This clonotype was obtained from a man aged 60 to 69 with COVID-19, enrolled during active disease. The CDR3 region: CASSSRRTGTNYGYTF. At the DNA level, the sequence is TGTGCCAGCAGCTCCCGACGGACAGGGACTAACTATGGCTACACCTTC.